Listed below are T cell receptor beta chains from one sample, sequenced in a study of T-cell memory formation after mild COVID-19. TCRdb processed the 5' RACE reads anew with MiXCR; each CDR3 protein has one entry. The sample consists of roughly 600,000 distinct CDR3 sequences, more than 15% of them appearing once. Material for sequencing was PBMCs or a T cell subset sorted from them (not recorded which). The receptor source for this set is an adult woman who had mild COVID-19 (a few samples of this study predate the infection). Cell type and time point are not known. Each CDR3 is given with its conserved first and last residue. A D gene is named only where the DNA matches it firmly. Expanded clones are given a class, and other clones once, few, many or no size at all.

j_call cdr3_length d_call v_call clone_size cdr3_aa cdr3_nt
TRBJ2-1 14 . TRBV5-1 . CASSLGPPGIEQFF TGCGCCAGCAGCTTGGGCCCGCCAGGGATTGAGCAGTTCTTC
TRBJ2-2 14 . TRBV11-2 few CASSGGPNTGELFF TGTGCCAGCAGCGGAGGGCCCAACACCGGGGAGCTGTTTTTT
TRBJ1-1 13 . TRBV29-1 few CSAVAPPNTEAFF TGCAGCGCCGTAGCTCCTCCGAACACTGAAGCTTTCTTT
TRBJ2-6 18 . TRBV12-3/TRBV12-4 . CASSPFVFRNPGANVLTF TGTGCCAGCAGTCCCTTTGTTTTTAGGAATCCCGGGGCCAACGTCCTGACTTTC
TRBJ1-4 16 TRBD1 TRBV27 . CASSPRYQTGFEKLFF TGTGCCAGCAGCCCCCGCTACCAGACAGGGTTCGAAAAACTGTTTTTT
TRBJ1-1 14 . TRBV5-5 few CASSYQGPNTEAFF TGTGCCAGCAGCTACCAGGGTCCGAACACTGAAGCTTTCTTT
TRBJ2-7 14 TRBD1 TRBV6-6 many CASSGTGGYYEQYF TGTGCCAGCAGTGGGACAGGGGGCTACTACGAGCAGTACTTC
TRBJ2-5 13 . TRBV7-3 . CASSLYAGQTQYF TGTGCCAGCAGCCTTTATGCGGGGCAGACCCAGTACTTC
TRBJ2-3 15 . TRBV6-2/TRBV6-3 once CASSHRVSRTDTQYF TGTGCCAGCAGTCATCGGGTCTCCCGGACAGATACGCAGTATTTT
TRBJ2-1 16 . TRBV5-1 . CASRILWGRSYNEQFF TGCGCCAGCAGGATTCTTTGGGGGAGGTCCTACAATGAGCAGTTCTTC
TRBJ1-5 17 TRBD1 TRBV18 few CASSPPLWTGGNQPQHF TGTGCCAGCTCACCACCTCTTTGGACAGGGGGCAATCAGCCCCAGCATTTT
TRBJ1-1 13 . TRBV12-3/TRBV12-4 . CASSLQEFTEAFF TGTGCCAGCAGTTTGCAAGAATTCACTGAAGCTTTCTTT
TRBJ2-7 12 TRBD1 TRBV30 few CAWAGQGYEQYF TGTGCCTGGGCCGGACAGGGGTACGAGCAGTACTTC
TRBJ2-2 17 . TRBV11-1 once CASSLLPGVMGTGELFF TGTGCCAGCAGCCTCCTTCCAGGGGTCATGGGCACCGGGGAGCTGTTTTTT
TRBJ1-1 16 TRBD1 TRBV7-2 few CASSLDKKHRGVEAFF TGTGCCAGCAGCTTAGATAAAAAGCACAGGGGAGTTGAAGCTTTCTTT
TRBJ1-2 17 . TRBV10-3 once CAISELDLRRSNYGYTF TGTGCCATCAGTGAGTTGGATCTCAGAAGGTCAAACTATGGCTACACCTTC
TRBJ1-1 14 . TRBV9 few CASSVDGSITEAFF TGTGCCAGCAGCGTAGATGGCAGCATCACTGAAGCTTTCTTT
TRBJ2-7 16 TRBD2 TRBV6-2/TRBV6-3 . CASSPGTSGNSYEQYF TGTGCCAGCAGTCCAGGGACTAGCGGGAACTCCTACGAGCAGTACTTC
TRBJ2-5 15 TRBD2 TRBV7-2 . CASTAGTSGGRTQYF TGTGCCAGCACTGCCGGGACTAGCGGGGGGCGGACCCAGTACTTC
TRBJ2-1 15 . TRBV19 many CASAPQHWGRGEQFF TGTGCCAGTGCTCCCCAGCATTGGGGGCGGGGAGAGCAGTTCTTC
TRBJ2-3 14 . TRBV24-1 . CATSARQERDTQYF TGTGCCACCAGTGCAAGACAGGAGAGAGATACGCAGTATTTT
TRBJ2-1 17 . TRBV6-2/TRBV6-3 few CASSFHPGLSSYNEQFF TGTGCCAGCAGTTTTCACCCAGGCCTAAGCTCCTACAATGAGCAGTTCTTC
TRBJ1-2 14 TRBD1 TRBV12-3/TRBV12-4 few CASTTGQGAYGYTF TGTGCCAGCACCACCGGACAGGGGGCTTACGGCTACACCTTC
TRBJ1-2 12 . TRBV2 . CASMGGNYGYTF TGTGCCAGCATGGGTGGGAACTATGGCTACACCTTC
TRBJ2-6 17 TRBD1 TRBV24-1 . CATSDPGGGSGANVLTF TGTGCCACCAGTGACCCAGGGGGCGGCTCTGGGGCCAACGTCCTGACTTTC
TRBJ2-7 14 . TRBV7-2 few CASSLEGGYYEQYF TGTGCCAGCAGCTTAGAGGGGGGGTACTACGAGCAGTACTTC
TRBJ2-3 17 . TRBV4-1 . CASSQVARDGGPDTQYF TGCGCCAGCAGCCAGGTGGCCCGGGACGGAGGCCCAGATACGCAGTATTTT
TRBJ2-1 15 TRBD2 TRBV18 . CASSPEPSGYNEQFF TGTGCCAGCTCACCAGAACCTAGCGGTTACAATGAGCAGTTCTTC
TRBJ1-5 15 TRBD1 TRBV5-1 . CASSLTGASNQPQHF TGCGCCAGCAGCTTGACAGGGGCTAGCAATCAGCCCCAGCATTTT
TRBJ2-7 17 TRBD1 TRBV30 . CAWSARFQGVIPYEQYF TGTGCCTGGAGTGCCAGATTCCAGGGGGTTATCCCCTACGAGCAGTACTTC
TRBJ1-5 11 . TRBV6-6 . CASGENQPQHF TGTGCCAGCGGAGAGAATCAGCCCCAGCATTTT
TRBJ2-2 14 . TRBV29-1 many CSVSDSLNTGELFF TGCAGCGTTTCGGACAGCCTCAACACCGGGGAGCTGTTTTTT
TRBJ1-1 13 . TRBV29-1 . CSVLDGLNTEAFF TGCAGCGTTTTAGACGGGCTGAACACTGAAGCTTTCTTT
TRBJ2-7 14 . TRBV6-2/TRBV6-3 few CASSYFGGSGEQYF TGTGCCAGCAGTTACTTCGGTGGATCGGGGGAGCAGTACTTC
TRBJ2-5 15 . TRBV12-3/TRBV12-4 . CASSWGEPGRETQYF TGTGCCAGCAGCTGGGGTGAACCCGGACGGGAGACCCAGTACTTC
TRBJ2-5 12 TRBD1 TRBV29-1 . CSGGQGEKTQYF TGCAGCGGGGGGCAGGGGGAGAAGACCCAGTACTTC
TRBJ2-1 16 . TRBV12-3/TRBV12-4 . CASSLGFGGSYNEQFF TGTGCCAGCAGTTTAGGATTCGGGGGCTCCTACAATGAGCAGTTCTTC
TRBJ1-2 17 . TRBV19 . CASSIDLWRPTQYGYTF TGTGCCAGTAGTATAGATCTATGGCGGCCTACGCAATATGGCTACACCTTC
TRBJ2-1 13 TRBD2 TRBV7-6 few CASSIASGDEQFF TGTGCCAGCAGCATTGCTAGCGGGGATGAGCAGTTCTTC
TRBJ1-1 16 TRBD1 TRBV5-6 . CASSLGWTGLNTEAFF TGTGCCAGCAGCTTGGGTTGGACAGGGTTGAACACTGAAGCTTTCTTT
TRBJ2-7 12 . TRBV5-1 once CASSLGGPEQYF TGCGCCAGCAGCTTGGGGGGGCCCGAGCAGTACTTC
TRBJ1-1 14 . TRBV20-1 . CSARSTIRNTEAFF TGCAGTGCTAGATCAACCATCAGGAACACTGAAGCTTTCTTT
TRBJ2-3 15 TRBD1 TRBV24-1 few CATSSGTGVGGTQYF TGTGCCACCAGTTCCGGGACAGGGGTTGGAGGTACGCAGTATTTT
TRBJ1-5 15 TRBD1 TRBV2 . CASSERGQSNQPQHF TGTGCCAGCAGTGAACGGGGACAGTCCAATCAGCCCCAGCATTTT